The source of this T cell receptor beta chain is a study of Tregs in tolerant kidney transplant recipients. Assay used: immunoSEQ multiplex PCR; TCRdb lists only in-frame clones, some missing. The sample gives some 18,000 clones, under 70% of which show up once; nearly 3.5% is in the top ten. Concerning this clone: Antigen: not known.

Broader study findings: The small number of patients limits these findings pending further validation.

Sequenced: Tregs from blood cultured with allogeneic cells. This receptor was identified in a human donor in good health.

The CDR3 is CASSVETRYNSPLHF. CDR3 coding DNA: TGTGCCAGCAGCGTAGAGACACGGTATAATTCACCCCTCCACTTT. The chain is built from TRBV9 and TRBJ1-6; D gene uncertain. Looked up from germline, CDR1 is SGDLS and CDR2 is YYNGEE. CDR3 length: 15 residues. Trimming cost V 0 bases and J 4 bases, with 8 bases left between them.